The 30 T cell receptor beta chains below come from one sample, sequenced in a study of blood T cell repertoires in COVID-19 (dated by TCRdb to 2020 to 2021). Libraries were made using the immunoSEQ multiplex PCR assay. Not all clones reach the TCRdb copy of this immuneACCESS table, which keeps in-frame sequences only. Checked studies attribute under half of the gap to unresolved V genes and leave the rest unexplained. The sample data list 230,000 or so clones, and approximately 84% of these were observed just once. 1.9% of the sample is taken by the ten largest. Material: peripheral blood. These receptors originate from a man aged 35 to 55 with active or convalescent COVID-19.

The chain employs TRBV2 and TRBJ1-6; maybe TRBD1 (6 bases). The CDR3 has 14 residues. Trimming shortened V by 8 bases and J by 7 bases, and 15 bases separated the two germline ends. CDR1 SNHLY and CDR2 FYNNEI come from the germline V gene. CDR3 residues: CASVVQGINSPLHF. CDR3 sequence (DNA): TGTGCCAGCGTGGTCCAGGGGATCAATTCACCCCTCCACTTT. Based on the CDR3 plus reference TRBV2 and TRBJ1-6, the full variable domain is EPEVTQTPSHQVTQMGQEVILRCVPISNHLYFYWYRQILGQKVEFLVSFYNNEISEKSEIFDDQFSVERPDGSNFTLKIRSTKLEDSAMYFCASVVQGINSPLHFGNGTRLTVT.

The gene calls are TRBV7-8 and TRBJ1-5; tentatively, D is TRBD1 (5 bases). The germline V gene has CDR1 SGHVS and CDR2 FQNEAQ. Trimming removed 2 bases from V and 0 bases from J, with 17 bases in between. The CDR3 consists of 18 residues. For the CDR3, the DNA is TGTGCCAGCAGCTTACCCAGGGTTATGGGCTATAGCAATCAGCCCCAGCATTTT. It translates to CASSLPRVMGYSNQPQHF.

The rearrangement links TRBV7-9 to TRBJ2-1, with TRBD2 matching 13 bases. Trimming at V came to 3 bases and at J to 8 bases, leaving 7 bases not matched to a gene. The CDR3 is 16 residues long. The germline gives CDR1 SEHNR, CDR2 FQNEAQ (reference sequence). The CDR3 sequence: CASSFRLAGGNHEQFF. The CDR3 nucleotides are TGTGCCAGCAGCTTCCGACTAGCGGGAGGTAACCATGAGCAGTTCTTC.

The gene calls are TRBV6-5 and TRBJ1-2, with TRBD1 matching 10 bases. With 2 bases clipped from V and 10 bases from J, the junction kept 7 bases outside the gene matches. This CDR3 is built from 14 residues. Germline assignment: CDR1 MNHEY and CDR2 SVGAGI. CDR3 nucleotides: TGTGCCAGCAGTTACACGGGACAGGGGACGGTCTACACCTTC. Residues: CASSYTGQGTVYTF.

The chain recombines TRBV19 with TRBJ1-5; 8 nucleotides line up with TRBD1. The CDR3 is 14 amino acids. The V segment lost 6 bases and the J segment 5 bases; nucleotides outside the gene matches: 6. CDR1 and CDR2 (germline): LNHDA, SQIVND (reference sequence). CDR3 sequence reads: CASSKGTGDQPQHF. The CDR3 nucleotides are TGTGCCAGTAGCAAGGGGACAGGAGATCAGCCCCAGCATTTT.

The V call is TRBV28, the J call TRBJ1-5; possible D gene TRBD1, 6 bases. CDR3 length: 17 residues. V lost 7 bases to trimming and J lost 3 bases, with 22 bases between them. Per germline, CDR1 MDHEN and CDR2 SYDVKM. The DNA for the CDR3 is TGTGCCAGCACCAAGGCAGACAGGCTCTTTCACAATCAGCCCCAGCATTTT. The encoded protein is CASTKADRLFHNQPQHF. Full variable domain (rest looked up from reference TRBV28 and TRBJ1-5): DVKVTQSSRYLVKRTGEKVFLECVQDMDHENMFWYRQDPGLGLRLIYFSYDVKMKEKGDIPEGYSVSREKKERFSLILESASTNQTSMYLCASTKADRLFHNQPQHFGDGTRLSIL.

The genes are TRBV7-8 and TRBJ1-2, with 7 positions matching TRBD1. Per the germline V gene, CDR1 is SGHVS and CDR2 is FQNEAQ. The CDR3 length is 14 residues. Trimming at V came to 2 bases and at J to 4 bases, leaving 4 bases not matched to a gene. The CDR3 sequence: CASSLFKGAYGYTF. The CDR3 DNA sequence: TGTGCCAGCAGCTTATTCAAGGGGGCCTATGGCTACACCTTC. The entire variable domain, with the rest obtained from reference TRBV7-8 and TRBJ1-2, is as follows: GAGVSQSPRYKVAKRGQDVALRCDPISGHVSLFWYQQALGQGPEFLTYFQNEAQLDKSGLPSDRFFAERPEGSVSTLKIQRTQQEDSAVYLCASSLFKGAYGYTFGSGTRLTVV.

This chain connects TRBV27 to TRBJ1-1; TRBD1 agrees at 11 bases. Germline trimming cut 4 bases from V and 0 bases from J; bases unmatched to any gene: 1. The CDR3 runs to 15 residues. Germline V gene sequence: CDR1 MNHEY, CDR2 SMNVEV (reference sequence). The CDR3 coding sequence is TGTGCCAGCAGTTGGACAGGGGGCCTGAACACTGAAGCTTTCTTT. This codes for CASSWTGGLNTEAFF.

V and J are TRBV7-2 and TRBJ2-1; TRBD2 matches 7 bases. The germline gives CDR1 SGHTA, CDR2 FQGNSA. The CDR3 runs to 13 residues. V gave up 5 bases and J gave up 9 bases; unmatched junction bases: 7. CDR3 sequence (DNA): TGTGCCAGCAGCGACCCGCCTAGCGGTGAGCAGTTCTTC. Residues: CASSDPPSGEQFF.

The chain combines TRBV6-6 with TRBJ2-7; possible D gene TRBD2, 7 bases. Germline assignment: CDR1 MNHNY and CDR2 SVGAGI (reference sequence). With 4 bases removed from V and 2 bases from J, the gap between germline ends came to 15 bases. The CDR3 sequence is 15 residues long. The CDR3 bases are TGTGCCAGCAGTTCACCGAGGGGGGGGCCCTACGAGCAGTACTTC. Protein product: CASSSPRGGPYEQYF.

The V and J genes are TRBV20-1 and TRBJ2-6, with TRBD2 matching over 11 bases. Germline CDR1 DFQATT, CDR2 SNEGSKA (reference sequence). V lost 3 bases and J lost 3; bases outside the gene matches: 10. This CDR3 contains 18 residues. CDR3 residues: CSASGRSGGAFGANVLTF. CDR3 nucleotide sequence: TGCAGTGCTAGTGGTCGTAGCGGGGGGGCATTTGGGGCCAACGTCCTGACTTTC.

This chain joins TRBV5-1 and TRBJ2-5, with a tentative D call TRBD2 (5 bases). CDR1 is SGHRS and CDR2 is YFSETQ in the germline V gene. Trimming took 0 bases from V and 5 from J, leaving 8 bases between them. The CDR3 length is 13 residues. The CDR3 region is CASSLVPGETQYF. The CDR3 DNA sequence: TGCGCCAGCAGCTTGGTACCGGGGGAGACCCAGTACTTC.

CDR3 region: CASGGDGGYEQYF. DNA of the CDR3: TGTGCCAGCGGAGGGGACGGAGGCTACGAGCAGTACTTC. The chain carries TRBV9 and TRBJ2-7; D possibly corresponds to TRBD2 (6 bases). The CDR3 covers 13 residues. V dropped 7 bases and J dropped 3 bases, with 14 bases sitting between them. Looked up from germline, CDR1 is SGDLS and CDR2 is YYNGEE.

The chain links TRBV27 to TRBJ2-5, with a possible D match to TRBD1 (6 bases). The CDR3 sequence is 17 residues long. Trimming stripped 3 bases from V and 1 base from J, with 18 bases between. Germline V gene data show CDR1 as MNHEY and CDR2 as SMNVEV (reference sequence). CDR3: CASSLKGWGRLQETQYF. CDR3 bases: TGTGCCAGCAGTTTGAAGGGTTGGGGGCGGCTCCAAGAGACCCAGTACTTC.

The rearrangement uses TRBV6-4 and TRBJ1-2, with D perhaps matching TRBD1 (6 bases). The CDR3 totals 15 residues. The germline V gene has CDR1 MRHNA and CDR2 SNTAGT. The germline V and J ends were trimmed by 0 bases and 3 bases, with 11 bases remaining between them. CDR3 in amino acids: CASSDSGRGDYGYTF. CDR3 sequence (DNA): TGTGCCAGCAGTGACTCTGGCAGGGGTGACTATGGCTACACCTTC.

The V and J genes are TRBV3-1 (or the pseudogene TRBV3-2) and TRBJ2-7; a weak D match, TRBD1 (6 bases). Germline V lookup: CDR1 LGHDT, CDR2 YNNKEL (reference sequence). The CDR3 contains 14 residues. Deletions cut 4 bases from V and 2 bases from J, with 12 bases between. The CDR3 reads CASSLATGTYEQYF. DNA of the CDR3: TGTGCCAGCAGCCTTGCGACAGGAACCTACGAGCAGTACTTC.

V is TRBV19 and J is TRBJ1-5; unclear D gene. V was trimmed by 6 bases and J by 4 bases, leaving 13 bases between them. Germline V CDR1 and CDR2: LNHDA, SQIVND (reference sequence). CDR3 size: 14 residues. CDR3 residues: CASSLLGVNQPQHF. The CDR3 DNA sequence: TGTGCCAGTAGCCTCCTCGGGGTTAATCAGCCCCAGCATTTT.

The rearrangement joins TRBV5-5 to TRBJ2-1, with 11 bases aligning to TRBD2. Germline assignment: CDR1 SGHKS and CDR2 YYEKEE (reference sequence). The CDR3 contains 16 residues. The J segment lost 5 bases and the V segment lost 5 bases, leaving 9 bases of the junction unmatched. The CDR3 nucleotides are TGTGCCAGCAGGTCAGGGGTACTAGCGGGAGACAATGAGCAGTTCTTC. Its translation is CASRSGVLAGDNEQFF. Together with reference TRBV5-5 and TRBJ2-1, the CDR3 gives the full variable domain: DAGVTQSPTHLIKTRGQQVTLRCSPISGHKSVSWYQQVLGQGPQFIFQYYEKEERGRGNFPDRFSARQFPNYSSELNVNALLLGDSALYLCASRSGVLAGDNEQFFGPGTRLTVL.

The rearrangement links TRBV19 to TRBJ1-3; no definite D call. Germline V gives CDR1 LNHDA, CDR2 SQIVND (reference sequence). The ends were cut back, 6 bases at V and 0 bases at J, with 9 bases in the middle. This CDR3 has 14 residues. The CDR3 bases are TGTGCCAGTAGAAACGCCGGCTCTGGAAACACCATATATTTT. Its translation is CASRNAGSGNTIYF. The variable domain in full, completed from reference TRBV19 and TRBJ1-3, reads DGGITQSPKYLFRKEGQNVTLSCEQNLNHDAMYWYRQDPGQGLRLIYYSQIVNDFQKGDIAEGYSVSREKKESFPLTVTSAQKNPTAFYLCASRNAGSGNTIYFGEGSWLTVV.

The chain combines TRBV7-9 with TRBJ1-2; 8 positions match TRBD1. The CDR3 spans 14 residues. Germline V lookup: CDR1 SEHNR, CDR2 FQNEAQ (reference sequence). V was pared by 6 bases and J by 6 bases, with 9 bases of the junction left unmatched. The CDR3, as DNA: TGTGCCAGCAGATTTCAACAGGGGGATGATGGCTACACCTTC. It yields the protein CASRFQQGDDGYTF.

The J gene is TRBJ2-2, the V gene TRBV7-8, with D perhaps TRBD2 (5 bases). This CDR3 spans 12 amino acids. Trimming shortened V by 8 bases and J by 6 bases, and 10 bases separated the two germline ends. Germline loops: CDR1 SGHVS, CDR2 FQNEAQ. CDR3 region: CASEGGSGELFF. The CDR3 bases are TGTGCCAGCGAAGGCGGGTCCGGGGAGCTGTTTTTT.

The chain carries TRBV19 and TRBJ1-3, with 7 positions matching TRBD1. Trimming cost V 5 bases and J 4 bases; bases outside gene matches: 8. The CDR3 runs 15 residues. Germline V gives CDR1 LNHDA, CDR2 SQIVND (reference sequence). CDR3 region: CASSPRDSRGNTIYF. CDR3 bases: TGTGCCAGTAGTCCCCGGGACAGCCGCGGAAACACCATATATTTT.

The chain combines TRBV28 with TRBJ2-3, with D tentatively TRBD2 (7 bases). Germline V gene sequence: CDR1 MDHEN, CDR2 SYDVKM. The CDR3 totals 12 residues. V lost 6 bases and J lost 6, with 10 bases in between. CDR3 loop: CASRKGGDTQYF. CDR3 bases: TGTGCCAGCAGGAAGGGGGGGGATACGCAGTATTTT.

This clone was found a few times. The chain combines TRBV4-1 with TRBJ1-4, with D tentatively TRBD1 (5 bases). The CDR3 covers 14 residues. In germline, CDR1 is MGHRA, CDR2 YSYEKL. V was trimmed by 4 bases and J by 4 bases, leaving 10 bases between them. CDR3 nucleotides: TGCGCCAGCAGCCCACAGGAGATTAATGAAAAACTGTTTTTT. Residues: CASSPQEINEKLFF.

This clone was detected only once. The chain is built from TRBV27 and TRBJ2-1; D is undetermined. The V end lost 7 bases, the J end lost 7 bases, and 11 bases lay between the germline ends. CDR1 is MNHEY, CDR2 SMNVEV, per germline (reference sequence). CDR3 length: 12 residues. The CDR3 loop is CASITPTNEQFF. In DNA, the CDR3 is TGTGCCAGCATTACCCCCACTAATGAGCAGTTCTTC.

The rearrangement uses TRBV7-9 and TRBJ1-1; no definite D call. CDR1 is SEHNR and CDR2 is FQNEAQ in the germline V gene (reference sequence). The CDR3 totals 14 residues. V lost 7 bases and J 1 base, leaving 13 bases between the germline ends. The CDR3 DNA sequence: TGTGCCAGCACCTCTAGTAGCTCGAACACTGAAGCTTTCTTT. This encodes CASTSSSSNTEAFF. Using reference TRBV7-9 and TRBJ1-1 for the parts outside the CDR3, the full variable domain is DTGVSQNPRHKITKRGQNVTFRCDPISEHNRLYWYRQTLGQGPEFLTYFQNEAQLEKSRLLSDRFSAERPKGSFSTLEIQRTEQGDSAMYLCASTSSSSNTEAFFGQGTRLTVV.

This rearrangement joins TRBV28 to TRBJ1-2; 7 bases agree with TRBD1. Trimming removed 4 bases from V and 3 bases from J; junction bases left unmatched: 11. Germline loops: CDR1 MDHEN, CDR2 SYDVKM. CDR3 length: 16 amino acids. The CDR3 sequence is CASSSEEFRGYYGYTF. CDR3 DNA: TGTGCCAGCAGTTCAGAAGAGTTCAGGGGGTACTATGGCTACACCTTC.

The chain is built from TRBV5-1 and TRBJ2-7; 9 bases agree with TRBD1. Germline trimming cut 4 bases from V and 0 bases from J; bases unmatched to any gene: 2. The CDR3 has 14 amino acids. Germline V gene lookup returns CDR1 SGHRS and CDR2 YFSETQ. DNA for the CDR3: TGCGCCAGCAGCCGGACAGGGGACTCCTACGAGCAGTACTTC. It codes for CASSRTGDSYEQYF. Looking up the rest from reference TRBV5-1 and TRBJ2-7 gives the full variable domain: KAGVTQTPRYLIKTRGQQVTLSCSPISGHRSVSWYQQTPGQGLQFLFEYFSETQRNKGNFPGRFSGRQFSNSRSEMNVSTLELGDSALYLCASSRTGDSYEQYFGPGTRLTVT.

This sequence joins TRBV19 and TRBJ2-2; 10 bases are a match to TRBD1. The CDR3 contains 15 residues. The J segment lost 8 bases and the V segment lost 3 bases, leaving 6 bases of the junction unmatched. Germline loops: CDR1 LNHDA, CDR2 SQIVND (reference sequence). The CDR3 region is CASSIGTGAGGELFF. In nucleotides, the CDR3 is TGTGCCAGTAGTATTGGGACAGGGGCTGGTGGGGAGCTGTTTTTT.

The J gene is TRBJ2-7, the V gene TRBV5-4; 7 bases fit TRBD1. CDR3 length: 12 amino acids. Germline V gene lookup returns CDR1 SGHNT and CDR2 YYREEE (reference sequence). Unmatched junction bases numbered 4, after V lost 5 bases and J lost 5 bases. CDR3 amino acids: CASRTGSNEQYF. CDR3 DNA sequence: TGTGCCAGCAGGACAGGGAGCAACGAGCAGTACTTC.